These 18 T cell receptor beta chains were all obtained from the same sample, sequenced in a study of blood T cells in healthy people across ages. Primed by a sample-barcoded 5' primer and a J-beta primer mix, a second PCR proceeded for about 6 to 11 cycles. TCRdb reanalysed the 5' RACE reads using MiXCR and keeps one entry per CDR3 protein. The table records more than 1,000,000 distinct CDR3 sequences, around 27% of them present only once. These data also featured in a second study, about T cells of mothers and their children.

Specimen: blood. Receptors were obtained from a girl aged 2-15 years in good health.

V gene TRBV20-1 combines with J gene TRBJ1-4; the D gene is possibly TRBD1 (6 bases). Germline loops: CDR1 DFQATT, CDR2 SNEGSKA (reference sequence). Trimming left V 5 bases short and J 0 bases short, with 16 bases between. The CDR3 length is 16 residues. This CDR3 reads CSAASGAVATNEKLFF. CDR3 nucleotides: TGCAGTGCTGCCTCAGGGGCGGTTGCAACTAATGAAAAACTGTTTTTT.

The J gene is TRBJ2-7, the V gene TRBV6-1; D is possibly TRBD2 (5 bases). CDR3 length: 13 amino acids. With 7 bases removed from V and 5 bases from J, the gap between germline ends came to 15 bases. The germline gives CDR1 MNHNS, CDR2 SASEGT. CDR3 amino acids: CASILEGPHEQYF. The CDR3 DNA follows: TGTGCCAGCATCTTAGAGGGCCCCCACGAGCAGTACTTC.

The CDR3 sequence: CATSDLGLGGTGELFF. CDR3 DNA sequence: TGTGCCACCAGTGATTTGGGGCTCGGAGGGACCGGGGAGCTGTTTTTT. The V and J genes are TRBV24-1 and TRBJ2-2; D might be TRBD2 (6 bases). With 0 bases removed from V and 5 bases from J, the gap between germline ends came to 12 bases. The CDR3 consists of 16 residues. Germline V gives CDR1 KGHDR, CDR2 SFDVKD.

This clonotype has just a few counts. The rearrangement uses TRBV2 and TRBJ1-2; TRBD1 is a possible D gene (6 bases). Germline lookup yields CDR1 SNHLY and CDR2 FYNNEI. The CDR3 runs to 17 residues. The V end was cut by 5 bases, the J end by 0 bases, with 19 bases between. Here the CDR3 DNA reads TGTGCCAGCAGTCATCCCCAAGACAGGACTACTAACTATGGCTACACCTTC. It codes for CASSHPQDRTTNYGYTF.

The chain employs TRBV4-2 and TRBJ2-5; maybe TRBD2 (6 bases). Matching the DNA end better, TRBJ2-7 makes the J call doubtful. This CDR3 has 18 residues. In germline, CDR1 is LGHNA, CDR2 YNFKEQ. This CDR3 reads CASSHAVLGGRGSYEQYF. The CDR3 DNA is TGTGCCAGCAGCCATGCCGTGCTGGGGGGACGGGGCTCCTACGAGCAGTACTTC.

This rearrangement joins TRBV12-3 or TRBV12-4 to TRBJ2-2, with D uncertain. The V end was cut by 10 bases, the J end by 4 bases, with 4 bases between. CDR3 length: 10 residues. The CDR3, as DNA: TGTGCCATCCGCACCGGGGAGCTGTTTTTT. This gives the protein CAIRTGELFF.

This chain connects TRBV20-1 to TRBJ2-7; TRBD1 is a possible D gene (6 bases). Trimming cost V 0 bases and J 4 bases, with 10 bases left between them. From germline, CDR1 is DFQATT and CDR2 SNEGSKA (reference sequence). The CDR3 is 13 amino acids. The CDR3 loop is CSARDYRVYEQYF. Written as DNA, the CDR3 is TGCAGTGCTAGAGATTACAGGGTGTACGAGCAGTACTTC.

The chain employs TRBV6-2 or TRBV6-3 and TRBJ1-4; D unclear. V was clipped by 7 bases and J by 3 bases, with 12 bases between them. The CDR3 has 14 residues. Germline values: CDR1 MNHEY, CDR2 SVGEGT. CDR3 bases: TGTGCCAGCAACGAGAGGAGGGCTAATGAAAAACTGTTTTTT. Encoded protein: CASNERRANEKLFF.

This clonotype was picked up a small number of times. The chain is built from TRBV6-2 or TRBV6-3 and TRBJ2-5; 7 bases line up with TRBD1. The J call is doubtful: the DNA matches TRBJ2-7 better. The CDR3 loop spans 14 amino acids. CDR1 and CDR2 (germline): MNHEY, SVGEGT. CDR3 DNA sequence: TGTGCCACCACGGGGACAGCCGGGACCTACGAGCAGTACTTC. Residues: CATTGTAGTYEQYF.

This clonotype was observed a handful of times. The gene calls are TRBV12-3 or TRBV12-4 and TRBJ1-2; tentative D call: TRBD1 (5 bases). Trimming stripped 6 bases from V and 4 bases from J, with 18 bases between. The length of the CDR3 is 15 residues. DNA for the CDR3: TGTGCCAGCAGAACCTCAGGGTCCCCTCTCTATGGCTACACCTTC. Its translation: CASRTSGSPLYGYTF.

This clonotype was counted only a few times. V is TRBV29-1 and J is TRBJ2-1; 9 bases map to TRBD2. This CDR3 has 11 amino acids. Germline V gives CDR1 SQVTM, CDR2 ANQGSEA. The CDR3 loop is CGAGGYNEQFF. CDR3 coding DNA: TGCGGAGCGGGAGGATACAATGAGCAGTTCTTC.

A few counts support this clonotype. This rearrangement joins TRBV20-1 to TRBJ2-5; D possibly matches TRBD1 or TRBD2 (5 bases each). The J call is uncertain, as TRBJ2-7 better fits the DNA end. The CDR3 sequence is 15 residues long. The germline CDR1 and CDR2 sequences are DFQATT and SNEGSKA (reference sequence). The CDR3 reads CSANSLGDPWDEQYF. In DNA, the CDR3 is TGCAGTGCTAATTCTTTAGGGGACCCCTGGGACGAGCAGTACTTC.

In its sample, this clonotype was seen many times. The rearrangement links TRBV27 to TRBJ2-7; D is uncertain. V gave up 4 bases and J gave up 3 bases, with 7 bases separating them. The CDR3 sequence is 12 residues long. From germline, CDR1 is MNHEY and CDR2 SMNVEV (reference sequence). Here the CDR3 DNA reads TGTGCCAGCAGTTCTCTGGGCTACGAGCAGTACTTC. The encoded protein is CASSSLGYEQYF.

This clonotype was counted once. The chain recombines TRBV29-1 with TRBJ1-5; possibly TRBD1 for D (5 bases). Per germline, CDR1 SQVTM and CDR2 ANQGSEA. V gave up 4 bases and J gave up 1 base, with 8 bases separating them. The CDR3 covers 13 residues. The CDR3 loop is CSVGGDSNQPQHF. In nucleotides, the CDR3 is TGCAGCGTTGGGGGGGACAGCAATCAGCCCCAGCATTTT. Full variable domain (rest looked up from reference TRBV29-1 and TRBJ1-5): SAVISQKPSRDICQRGTSLTIQCQVDSQVTMMFWYRQQPGQSLTLIATANQGSEATYESGFVIDKFPISRPNLTFSTLTVSNMSPEDSSIYLCSVGGDSNQPQHFGDGTRLSIL.

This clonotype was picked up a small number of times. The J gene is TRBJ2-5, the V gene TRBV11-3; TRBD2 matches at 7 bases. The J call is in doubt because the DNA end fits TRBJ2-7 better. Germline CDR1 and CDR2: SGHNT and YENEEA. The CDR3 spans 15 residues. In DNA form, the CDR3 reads TGTGCCAGCAGTTCCCAAGCGGGGATACCCTACGAGCAGTACTTC. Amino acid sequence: CASSSQAGIPYEQYF.

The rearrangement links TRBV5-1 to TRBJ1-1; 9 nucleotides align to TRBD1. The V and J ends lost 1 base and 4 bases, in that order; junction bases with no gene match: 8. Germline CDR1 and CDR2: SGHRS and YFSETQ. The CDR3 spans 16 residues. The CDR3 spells CASSLTTGGRGTEAFF. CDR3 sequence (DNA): TGCGCCAGCAGCTTGACTACAGGGGGCCGAGGCACTGAAGCTTTCTTT.

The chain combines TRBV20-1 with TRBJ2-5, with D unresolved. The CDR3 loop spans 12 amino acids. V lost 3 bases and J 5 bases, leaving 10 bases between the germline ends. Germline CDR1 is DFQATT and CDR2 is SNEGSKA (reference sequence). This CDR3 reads CSASANLETQYF. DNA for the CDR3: TGCAGTGCTAGTGCCAATCTCGAGACCCAGTACTTC.

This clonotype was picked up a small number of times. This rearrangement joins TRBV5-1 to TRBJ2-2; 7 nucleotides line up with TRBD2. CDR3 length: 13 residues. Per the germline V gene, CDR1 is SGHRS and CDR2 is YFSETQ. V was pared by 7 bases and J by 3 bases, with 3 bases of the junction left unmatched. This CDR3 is CASREVHTGELFF. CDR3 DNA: TGCGCCAGCCGGGAGGTTCACACCGGGGAGCTGTTTTTT.